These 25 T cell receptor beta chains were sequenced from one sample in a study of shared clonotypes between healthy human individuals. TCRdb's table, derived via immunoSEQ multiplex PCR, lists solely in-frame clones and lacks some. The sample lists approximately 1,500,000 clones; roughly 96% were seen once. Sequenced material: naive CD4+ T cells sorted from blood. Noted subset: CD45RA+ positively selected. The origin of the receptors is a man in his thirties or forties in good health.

The DNA for the CDR3 is TGCAGCGTTCCCCCAGCTACGCCAGAGACCCAGTACTTC. Its translation: CSVPPATPETQYF. This rearrangement joins TRBV29-1 to TRBJ2-5; D remains unclear. V lost 5 bases to trimming and J lost 4 bases, with 14 bases between them. CDR1 is SQVTM, CDR2 ANQGSEA, per germline. CDR3 length equals 13 residues.

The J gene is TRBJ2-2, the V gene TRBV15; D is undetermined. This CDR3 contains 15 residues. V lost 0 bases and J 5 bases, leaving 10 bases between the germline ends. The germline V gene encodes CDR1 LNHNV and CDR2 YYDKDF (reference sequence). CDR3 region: CATSREKSSTGELFF. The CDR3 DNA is TGTGCCACCAGCAGAGAAAAATCTTCAACCGGGGAGCTGTTTTTT. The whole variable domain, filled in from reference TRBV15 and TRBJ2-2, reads DAMVIQNPRYQVTQFGKPVTLSCSQTLNHNVMYWYQQKSSQAPKLLFHYYDKDFNNEADTPDNFQSRRPNTSFCFLDIRSPGLGDTAMYLCATSREKSSTGELFFGEGSRLTVL.

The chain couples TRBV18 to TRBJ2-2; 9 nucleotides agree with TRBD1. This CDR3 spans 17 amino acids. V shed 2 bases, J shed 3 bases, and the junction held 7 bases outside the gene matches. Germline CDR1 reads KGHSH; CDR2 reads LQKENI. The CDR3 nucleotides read TGTGCCAGCTCACCAAGGACAGGGGTTTCGTACACCGGGGAGCTGTTTTTT. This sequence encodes CASSPRTGVSYTGELFF.

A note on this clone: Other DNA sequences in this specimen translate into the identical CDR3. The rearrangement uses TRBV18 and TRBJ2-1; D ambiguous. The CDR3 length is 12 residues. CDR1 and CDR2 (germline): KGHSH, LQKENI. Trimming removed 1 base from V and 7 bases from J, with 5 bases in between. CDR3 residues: CASSPLGNEQFF. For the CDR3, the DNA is TGTGCCAGCTCACCACTAGGGAATGAGCAGTTCTTC.

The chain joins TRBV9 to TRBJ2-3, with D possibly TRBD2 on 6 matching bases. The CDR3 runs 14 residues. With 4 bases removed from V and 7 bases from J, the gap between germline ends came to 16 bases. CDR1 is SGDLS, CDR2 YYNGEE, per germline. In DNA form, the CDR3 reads TGTGCCAGCAGCCGCCGACTAGTAGAAAATACGCAGTATTTT. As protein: CASSRRLVENTQYF.

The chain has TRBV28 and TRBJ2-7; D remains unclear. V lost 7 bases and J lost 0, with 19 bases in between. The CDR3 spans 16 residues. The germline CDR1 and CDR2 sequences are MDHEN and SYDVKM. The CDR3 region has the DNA TGTGCCAGCATCCCCCAATTGGGCAGGACCTCCTACGAGCAGTACTTC. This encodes CASIPQLGRTSYEQYF.

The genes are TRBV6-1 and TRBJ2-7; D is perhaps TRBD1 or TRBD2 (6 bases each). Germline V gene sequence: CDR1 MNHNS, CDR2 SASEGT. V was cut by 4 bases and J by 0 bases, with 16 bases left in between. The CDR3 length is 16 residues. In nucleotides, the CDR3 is TGTGCCAGCAGTGTTAAGCGGAGGGGGAACTCCTACGAGCAGTACTTC. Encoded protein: CASSVKRRGNSYEQYF.

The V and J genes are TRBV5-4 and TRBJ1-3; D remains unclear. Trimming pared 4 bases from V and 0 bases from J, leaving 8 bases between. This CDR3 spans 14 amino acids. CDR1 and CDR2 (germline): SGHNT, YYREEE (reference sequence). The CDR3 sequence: CASSRPSSGNTIYF. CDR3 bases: TGTGCCAGCAGCCGACCTAGCTCTGGAAACACCATATATTTT.

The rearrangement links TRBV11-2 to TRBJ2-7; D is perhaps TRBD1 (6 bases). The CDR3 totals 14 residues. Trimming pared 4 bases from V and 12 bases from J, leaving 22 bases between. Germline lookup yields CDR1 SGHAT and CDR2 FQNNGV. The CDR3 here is CASSSFNDRLWSYF. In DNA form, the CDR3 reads TGTGCCAGCAGCTCATTCAACGACAGGCTGTGGTCGTACTTC.

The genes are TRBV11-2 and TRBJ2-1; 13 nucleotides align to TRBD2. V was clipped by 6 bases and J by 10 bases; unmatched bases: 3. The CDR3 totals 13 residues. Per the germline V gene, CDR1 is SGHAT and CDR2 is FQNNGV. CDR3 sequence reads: CASRTSGRGEQFF. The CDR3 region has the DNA TGTGCCAGCAGAACTAGCGGGAGGGGAGAGCAGTTCTTC.

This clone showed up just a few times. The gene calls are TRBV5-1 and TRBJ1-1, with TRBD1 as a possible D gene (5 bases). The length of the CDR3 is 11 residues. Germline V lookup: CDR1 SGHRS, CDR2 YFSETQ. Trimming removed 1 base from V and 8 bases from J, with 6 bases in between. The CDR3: CASSLQGEAFF. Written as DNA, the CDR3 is TGCGCCAGCAGCTTGCAGGGCGAAGCTTTCTTT.

In nucleotides, the CDR3 is TGTGCCAGCAGTTCAGAACTAGCGGGAGACGTCGAGCAGTACTTC. This translates into CASSSELAGDVEQYF. The chain joins TRBV28 to TRBJ2-7; 11 bases line up with TRBD2. Unmatched junction bases numbered 8, after V lost 4 bases and J lost 6 bases. Per the germline V gene, CDR1 is MDHEN and CDR2 is SYDVKM. The CDR3 sequence is 15 residues long.

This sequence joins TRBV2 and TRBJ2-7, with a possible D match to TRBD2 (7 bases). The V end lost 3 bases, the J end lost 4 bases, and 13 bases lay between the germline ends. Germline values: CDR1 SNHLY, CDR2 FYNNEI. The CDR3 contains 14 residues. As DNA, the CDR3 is TGTGCCAGCAGTGAGACTAGCAGGGGATACGAGCAGTACTTC. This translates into CASSETSRGYEQYF.

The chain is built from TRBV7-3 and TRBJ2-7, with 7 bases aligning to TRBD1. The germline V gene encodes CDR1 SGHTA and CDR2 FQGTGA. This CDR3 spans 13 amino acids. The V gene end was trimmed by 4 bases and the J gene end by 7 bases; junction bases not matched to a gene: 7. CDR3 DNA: TGTGCCAGCAGCTCCGGGACAGTCTTTGAGCAGTACTTC. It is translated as CASSSGTVFEQYF.

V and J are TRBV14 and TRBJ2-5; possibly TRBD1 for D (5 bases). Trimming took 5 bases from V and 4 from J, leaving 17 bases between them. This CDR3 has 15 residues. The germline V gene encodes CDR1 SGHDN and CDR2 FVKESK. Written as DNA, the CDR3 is TGTGCCAGCAGCAAAGGGGATGTACGGAGAGAGACCCAGTACTTC. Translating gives CASSKGDVRRETQYF.

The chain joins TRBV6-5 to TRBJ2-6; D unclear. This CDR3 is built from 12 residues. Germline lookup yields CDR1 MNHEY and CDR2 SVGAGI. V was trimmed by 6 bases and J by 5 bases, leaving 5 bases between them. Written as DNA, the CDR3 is TGTGCCAGCAGCCCCCGGGCCAACGTCCTGACTTTC. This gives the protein CASSPRANVLTF.

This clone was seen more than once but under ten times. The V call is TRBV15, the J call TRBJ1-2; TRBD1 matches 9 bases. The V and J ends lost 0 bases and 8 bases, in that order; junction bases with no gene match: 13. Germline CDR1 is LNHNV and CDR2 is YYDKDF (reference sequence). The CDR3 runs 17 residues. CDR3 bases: TGTGCCACCAGCAGAGAACTATCCGGGACAGGGTCAGGAGGCTACACCTTC. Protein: CATSRELSGTGSGGYTF.

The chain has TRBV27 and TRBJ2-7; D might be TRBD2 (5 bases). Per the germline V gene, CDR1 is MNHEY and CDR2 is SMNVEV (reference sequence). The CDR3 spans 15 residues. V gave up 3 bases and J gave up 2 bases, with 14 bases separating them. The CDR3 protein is CASSFREGAPYEQYF. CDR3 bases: TGTGCCAGCAGTTTCCGAGAGGGAGCCCCCTACGAGCAGTACTTC.

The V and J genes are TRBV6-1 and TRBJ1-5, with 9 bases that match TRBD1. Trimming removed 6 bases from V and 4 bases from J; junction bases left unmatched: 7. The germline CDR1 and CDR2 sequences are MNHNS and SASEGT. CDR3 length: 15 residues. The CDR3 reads CASSEIQGANQPQHF. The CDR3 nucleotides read TGTGCCAGCAGCGAAATACAGGGGGCAAATCAGCCCCAGCATTTT.

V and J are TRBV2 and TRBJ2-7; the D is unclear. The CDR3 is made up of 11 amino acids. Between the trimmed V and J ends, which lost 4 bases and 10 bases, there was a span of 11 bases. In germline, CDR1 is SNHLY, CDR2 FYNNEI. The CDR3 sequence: CASSVQTNQYF. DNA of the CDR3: TGTGCCAGCAGTGTTCAGACAAACCAGTACTTC.

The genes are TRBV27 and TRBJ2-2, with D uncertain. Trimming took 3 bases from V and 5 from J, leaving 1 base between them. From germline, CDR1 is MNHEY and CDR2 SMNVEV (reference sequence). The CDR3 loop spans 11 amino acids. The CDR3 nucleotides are TGTGCCAGCAGTTTTACCGGGGAGCTGTTTTTT. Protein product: CASSFTGELFF.

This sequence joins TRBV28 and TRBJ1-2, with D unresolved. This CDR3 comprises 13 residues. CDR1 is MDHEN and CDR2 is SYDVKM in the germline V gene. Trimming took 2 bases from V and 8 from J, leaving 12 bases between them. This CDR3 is CASSLLSEKGYTF. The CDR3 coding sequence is TGTGCCAGCAGTTTACTCAGCGAAAAAGGCTACACCTTC.

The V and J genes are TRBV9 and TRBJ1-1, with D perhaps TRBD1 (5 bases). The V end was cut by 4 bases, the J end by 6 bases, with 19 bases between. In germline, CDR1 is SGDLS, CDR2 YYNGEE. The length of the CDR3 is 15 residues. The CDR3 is CASSPVLGVSSEAFF. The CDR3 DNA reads TGTGCCAGCAGCCCGGTTTTGGGGGTATCTTCTGAAGCTTTCTTT.

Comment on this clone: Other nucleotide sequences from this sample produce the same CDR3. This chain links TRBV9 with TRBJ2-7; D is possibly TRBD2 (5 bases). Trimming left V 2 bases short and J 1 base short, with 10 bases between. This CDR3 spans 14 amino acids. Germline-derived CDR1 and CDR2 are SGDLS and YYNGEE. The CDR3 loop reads CASSVGRGSYEQYF. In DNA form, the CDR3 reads TGTGCCAGCAGCGTCGGACGGGGATCCTACGAGCAGTACTTC.

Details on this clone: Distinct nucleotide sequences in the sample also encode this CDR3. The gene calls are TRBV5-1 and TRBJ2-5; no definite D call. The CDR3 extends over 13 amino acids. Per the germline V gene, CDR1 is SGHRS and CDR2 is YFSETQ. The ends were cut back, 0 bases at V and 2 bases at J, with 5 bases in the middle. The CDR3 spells CASSLVVQETQYF. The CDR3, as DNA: TGCGCCAGCAGCTTGGTTGTTCAAGAGACCCAGTACTTC.